This T cell receptor (beta chain) was identified in a study of T cells expressing NK-cell markers. Across the whole study: Sorted CD3+CD56+NKG2C+, CD3+CD56+NKG2C- and CD3+CD56-NKG2C+ T cells provided the TCR beta repertoires. Most of the eight sequenced donors were classified as HCMV-seropositive, and one was classified as seronegative. General study points: The same clonotypes also predominated in the CD3+CD56-NKG2C+ fraction of a handful of donors.

CDR3 size: 15 residues. Germline CDR1 reads SEHNR; CDR2 reads FQNEAQ (reference sequence). TCR beta cDNA was made by 5'RACE template switching with UMIs. TCRdb reprocessed the 5' RACE reads; each CDR3 protein has one entry and no DNA is given. The sample has around 550,000 distinct CDR3 sequences. Points on this clonotype: Its antigen is currently unknown.

The gene calls are TRBV7-9 and TRBJ2-1; lacking DNA, the TRBD1 call made by TCRdb goes unchecked. This receptor was taken from a man younger than 35 in good health. Material for sequencing was blood T cells: a sorted CD56 or NKG2C T cell subset, CD4+ or CD8+ T cells, or bulk PBMC T cells (not recorded which). The CDR3 is CASSSHGGGGDEQFF.